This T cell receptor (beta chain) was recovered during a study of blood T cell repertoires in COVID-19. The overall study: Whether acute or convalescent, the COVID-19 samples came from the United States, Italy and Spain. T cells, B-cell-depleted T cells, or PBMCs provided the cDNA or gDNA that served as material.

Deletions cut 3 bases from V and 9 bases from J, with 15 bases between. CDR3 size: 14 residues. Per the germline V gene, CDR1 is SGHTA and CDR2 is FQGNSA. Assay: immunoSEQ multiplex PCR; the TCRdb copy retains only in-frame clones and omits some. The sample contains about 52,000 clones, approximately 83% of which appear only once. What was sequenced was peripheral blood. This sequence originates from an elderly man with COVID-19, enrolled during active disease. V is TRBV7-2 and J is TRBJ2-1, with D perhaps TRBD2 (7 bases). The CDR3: CASSFRAGEGEQFF. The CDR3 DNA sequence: TGTGCCAGCAGCTTTCGGGCAGGGGAGGGTGAGCAGTTCTTC. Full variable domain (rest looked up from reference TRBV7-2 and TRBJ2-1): GAGVSQSPSNKVTEKGKDVELRCDPISGHTALYWYRQSLGQGLEFLIYFQGNSAPDKSGLPSDRFSAERTGGSVSTLTIQRTQQEDSAVYLCASSFRAGEGEQFFGPGTRLTVL.